This is a list of T cell receptor beta chains from one sample in a study of blood T cell repertoires in COVID-19. Data came from immunoSEQ multiplex PCR; TCRdb stores just in-frame clones and leaves some out. This sample has around 200,000 clones; roughly 90% occur once, and the top ten carry over 2%. The sequenced sample was peripheral blood. The receptor set was obtained from a woman aged 50 to 60 with acute or convalescent COVID-19. CDR3s include the opening cysteine and the closing phenylalanine or tryptophan. A D gene is named only where the DNA matches it firmly. Part of the rows lack a size; the others show once, few, many or a class for expanded clones.

TRBD1	TRBV12-5	.	TRBJ2-1	TGTGCTAGTGGTTGGACAGGGAGTGAGCAGTTCTTC	CASGWTGSEQFF
.	TRBV29-1	.	TRBJ1-2	TGCAGCGTGTGGCGGCGGGAGTATGGCTACACCTTC	CSVWRREYGYTF
.	TRBV6-6	many	TRBJ2-2	TGTGCCAGCAGTTACTCCGGCAGGGGGAACACCGGGGAGCTGTTTTTT	CASSYSGRGNTGELFF
TRBD1	TRBV19	.	TRBJ2-7	TGTGCCAGTGCCCAGGGGGTACGGAACGAGCAGTACTTC	CASAQGVRNEQYF
.	TRBV30	.	TRBJ1-6	TGTGCCTGGGGCCAGGGGAGGGTCTATAATTCACCCCTCCACTTT	CAWGQGRVYNSPLHF
.	TRBV4-1	.	TRBJ2-3	TGCGCCAGCAGCTCAAGCACAGATACGCAGTATTTT	CASSSSTDTQYF
.	TRBV7-7	few	TRBJ2-5	TGTGCCAGCAGCCCGGACAGAGAGACCCAGTACTTC	CASSPDRETQYF
TRBD2	TRBV5-1	few	TRBJ2-7	TGCGCCAGCAGCTTGGGGGCGGGGGGCCTAAGCTCCTACGAGCAGTACTTC	CASSLGAGGLSSYEQYF
TRBD2	TRBV5-1	.	TRBJ2-7	TGCGCCAGTAAGCTAGCGGGAGTTGGCGAGCAGTACTTC	CASKLAGVGEQYF
.	TRBV27	.	TRBJ1-2	TGTGCCAGCAGTTTATCCGGGTATGGCTACACCTTC	CASSLSGYGYTF
TRBD1	TRBV5-6	.	TRBJ1-4	TGTGCCAGCAGCTTGGCCGTAGGGGGCCGTCGTCTTAATGAAAAACTGTTTTTT	CASSLAVGGRRLNEKLFF
.	TRBV12-5	once	TRBJ2-5	TGTGCTAGTGGCCGCACCCACGAGTCCGAGACCCAGTACTTC	CASGRTHESETQYF
.	TRBV19	.	TRBJ1-2	TGTGCCAGTAGGACAGGCGTTTATGGCTACACCTTC	CASRTGVYGYTF
.	TRBV19	few	TRBJ1-1	TGTGCCAGTAGTCTTACACAGGGACGTGAAGCTTTCTTT	CASSLTQGREAFF
TRBD1	TRBV3-1/TRBV3-2	.	TRBJ2-5	TGTGCCAGCAGCCAAGCCACAGGGGGAGAGGGGACCCAGTACTTC	CASSQATGGEGTQYF
TRBD2	TRBV4-2	.	TRBJ2-5	TGTGCCAGCAGCCAAGCGGTTAGCGGGGTGCCCCAGTACTTC	CASSQAVSGVPQYF
TRBD2	TRBV5-4	.	TRBJ2-2	TGTGCCAGCAGCTTACTGGGGGGGTTCGGAGACGGGGAGCTGTTTTTT	CASSLLGGFGDGELFF
TRBD2	TRBV6-5	.	TRBJ2-7	TGTGCCGGCAGTCCTGCAACGGGGGGCTCCTACGAGCAGTACTTC	CAGSPATGGSYEQYF
TRBD2	TRBV6-5	once	TRBJ2-5	TGTGCCAGCAGTTGGACTAGCGGGGGCCTGGGAGAGACCCAGTACTTC	CASSWTSGGLGETQYF
TRBD1	TRBV6-5	once	TRBJ1-2	TGTGCCAGCAGTTACAGGGACAGGGGGTATGGCTACACCTTC	CASSYRDRGYGYTF
.	TRBV10-3	.	TRBJ1-2	TGTGCCATCAGTGATCCCAAAACAGCTAACTATGGCTACACCTTC	CAISDPKTANYGYTF
TRBD2	TRBV7-9	.	TRBJ2-1	TGTGCCAGCACAAGACAGATCCGGATTCTAGCGGGAGCTTCCTACAATGAGCAGTTCTTC	CASTRQIRILAGASYNEQFF
TRBD2	TRBV3-1/TRBV3-2	few	TRBJ2-7	TGTGCCAGCAGCCAAACTAGCGGGAGCTCCTACGAGCAGTACTTC	CASSQTSGSSYEQYF
.	TRBV30	.	TRBJ2-2	TGTGCCTGGAGTGTTCTGGGCGCCGGGGAGCTGTTTTTT	CAWSVLGAGELFF
.	TRBV7-3	few	TRBJ1-1	TGTGCCAGCAGCACTCAGGGTTATGGCACTGAAGCTTTCTTT	CASSTQGYGTEAFF
TRBD2	TRBV2	.	TRBJ2-1	TGTGCCAGCAGTCCTAGCGGGAGCTACAATGAGCAGTTCTTC	CASSPSGSYNEQFF
.	TRBV21-1	.	TRBJ2-1	TGTGCCAGCAGCAAAGGCCGACAGGGGCCGGAAAATGAGCAGTTCTTC	CASSKGRQGPENEQFF
TRBD1	TRBV5-1	many	TRBJ1-1	TGCGCCAGCAGCCCCGGGACAGGGACCACTGAAGCTTTCTTT	CASSPGTGTTEAFF
.	TRBV28	.	TRBJ2-5	TGTGCCAGCAGTGAGCCGGGACTCCGATCCCAAGAGACCCAGTACTTC	CASSEPGLRSQETQYF
TRBD2	TRBV6-2/TRBV6-3	.	TRBJ2-7	TGTGCCAGCAGTATAGCGGGGGGCTTCTACGAGCAGTACTTC	CASSIAGGFYEQYF
TRBD1	TRBV9	.	TRBJ1-1	TGTGCCAGCAGCGTAGGGGTCAGGGGGCTCACTGAAGCTTTCTTT	CASSVGVRGLTEAFF
.	TRBV27	.	TRBJ1-5	TGTGCCAGCAGTTTATATCCCCCGACAGGCTCGAATCAGCCCCAGCATTTT	CASSLYPPTGSNQPQHF
TRBD1	TRBV5-1	.	TRBJ2-5	TGCGCCAGCAGCACCCGTGGGGACAGCCAAGAGACCCAGTACTTC	CASSTRGDSQETQYF
.	TRBV10-2	.	TRBJ2-7	TGCGCCAGCAGTTCTCAGGGGTACGAGCAGTACTTC	CASSSQGYEQYF
.	TRBV12-3/TRBV12-4	.	TRBJ2-7	TGTGCCAGCAACCCCACAGGGCCCCACGAGCAGTACTTC	CASNPTGPHEQYF
TRBD1	TRBV18	.	TRBJ1-5	TGTGCCAGCTCACGACAGGGAGATAATCAGCCCCAGCATTTT	CASSRQGDNQPQHF
TRBD2	TRBV9	.	TRBJ2-1	TGTGCCAGCAGTGCCGGGACTAGCGGGGGCAAGGAGCAGTTCTTC	CASSAGTSGGKEQFF
.	TRBV5-4	once	TRBJ1-2	TGTGCCAGCAGCCAGACCCAAGACAGGTGGGCTGGCTACACCTTC	CASSQTQDRWAGYTF
TRBD1	TRBV5-4	once	TRBJ1-2	TGTGCCAGCAGCTCCTTTGACAGGGGTGGCTACACCTTC	CASSSFDRGGYTF
TRBD2	TRBV29-1	.	TRBJ2-3	TGCAGCGTGTCTATAGGGACTAGGGAAGATACGCAGTATTTT	CSVSIGTREDTQYF
TRBD1	TRBV7-2	.	TRBJ2-7	TGTGCCAGCAGCTTAAGGTCGGGACAGGGTACCTACGAGCAGTACTTC	CASSLRSGQGTYEQYF
TRBD2	TRBV7-9	.	TRBJ2-1	TGTGCCAGCAGCTTAGTGACAGCGGGAAGGAATGAGCAGTTCTTC	CASSLVTAGRNEQFF
TRBD2	TRBV19	.	TRBJ2-3	TGTGCCAGTAACCCGGGAGGGCCGAGGGATACGCAGTATTTT	CASNPGGPRDTQYF
.	TRBV5-5	.	TRBJ2-5	TGTGCCAGCAACGGTGAAAGTGAGACCCAGTACTTC	CASNGESETQYF
.	TRBV10-3	.	TRBJ2-7	TGTGCCTCGGTGGGGGACTTAAGCTCCTACGAGCAGTACTTC	CASVGDLSSYEQYF